The 28 T cell receptor beta chains presented below share a single source sample, sequenced in a study of cytomegalovirus exposure and HLA in healthy donors. Amplification used 60 Vbeta primers and 13 Jbeta primers. Method: immunoSEQ multiplex PCR; TCRdb's copy keeps in-frame clones and lacks some. The table records about 140,000 clones, 65% to 70% of them present only once. The specimen sequenced was PBMCs. The receptors were gathered from a young man in good health and CMV-seropositive.

The V and J genes are TRBV27 and TRBJ2-5; 12 bases align to TRBD2. The CDR3 has 17 amino acids. CDR1 is MNHEY, CDR2 SMNVEV, per germline (reference sequence). After removal of 5 bases from V and 6 bases from J, the junction contained 13 bases not matched to a gene. CDR3 nucleotide sequence: TGTGCCAGCAGTGCGATACCGAGTCTAGCGGGGGGGAAGACCCAGTACTTC. Translation: CASSAIPSLAGGKTQYF.

V is TRBV4-1 and J is TRBJ2-5, with 10 bases aligning to TRBD1. The J call could be wrong; TRBJ2-7 is a better fit for the DNA end. Germline CDR1 is MGHRA and CDR2 is YSYEKL. The CDR3 length is 15 residues. In DNA form, the CDR3 reads TGCGCCAGCAGCCCCTTGGGACAGGGGTTCAACGAGCAGTACTTC. This sequence encodes CASSPLGQGFNEQYF.

In the case of this clone: The junction departs from germline at one end; a sequencing error may be responsible. This sequence joins TRBV6-1 and TRBJ1-2, with D uncertain. Germline V gives CDR1 MNHNS, CDR2 SASEGT. The length of the CDR3 is 14 residues. The CDR3 is CASGPPGSNNGYTF. CDR3 coding DNA: TGTGCCAGCGGGCCCCCGGGGAGTAACAATGGCTACACCTTC.

The gene calls are TRBV7-7 and TRBJ1-3; no clear D. V was pared by 3 bases and J by 2 bases, with 11 bases between. Germline lookup yields CDR1 SSHAT and CDR2 FNYEAQ (reference sequence). The CDR3 length is 15 residues. This CDR3 reads CASSFQKGAGNTIYF. The CDR3 DNA is TGTGCCAGCAGCTTTCAAAAGGGAGCTGGAAACACCATATATTTT.

The V gene is TRBV7-9, the J gene TRBJ1-1, with 10 bases lining up with TRBD1. This CDR3 has 14 residues. Germline values: CDR1 SEHNR, CDR2 FQNEAQ (reference sequence). V shed 5 bases and J 2 bases; nucleotides not matched to a gene: 2. The CDR3 nucleotides are TGTGCCAGCAGCCGGGACAGGGGAAACACTGAAGCTTTCTTT. This encodes CASSRDRGNTEAFF.

This chain uses TRBV28 with TRBJ2-7, with D uncertain. The V end was cut by 6 bases, the J end by 0 bases, with 15 bases between. Per germline, CDR1 MDHEN and CDR2 SYDVKM. The CDR3 runs 15 residues. The CDR3 region is CASSSRSPSSYEQYF. The CDR3 DNA sequence: TGTGCCAGCAGCTCTAGGTCCCCGAGCTCCTACGAGCAGTACTTC.

The J gene is TRBJ2-1, the V gene TRBV15; the D gene is possibly TRBD2 (6 bases). Germline V CDR1 and CDR2: LNHNV, YYDKDF (reference sequence). The CDR3 is 15 residues long. V was pared by 0 bases and J by 10 bases, with 16 bases between. CDR3 DNA: TGTGCCACCAGCAGAGATCGAGGCGGGATGGGAGAGCAGTTCTTC. Its translation: CATSRDRGGMGEQFF.

This chain uses TRBV9 with TRBJ2-5, with D tentatively TRBD2 (5 bases). Between the trimmed V and J ends, which lost 0 bases and 11 bases, there was a span of 20 bases. The CDR3 extends over 15 amino acids. CDR1 SGDLS and CDR2 YYNGEE come from the germline V gene. The DNA of the CDR3 is TGTGCCAGCAGCGTAGGAGACGGCGGACTCCTGGAGCAGTACTTC. This encodes CASSVGDGGLLEQYF.

The rearrangement uses TRBV5-6 and TRBJ2-1, with 9 nucleotides matching TRBD2. With 4 bases clipped from V and 7 bases from J, the junction kept 12 bases outside the gene matches. The CDR3 runs 16 residues. CDR1 is SGHDT and CDR2 is YYEEEE in the germline V gene. In nucleotides, the CDR3 is TGTGCCAGCAGCACCGTAGGCGGGAGGGCCGGAAATGAGCAGTTCTTC. It codes for CASSTVGGRAGNEQFF.

V and J are TRBV29-1 and TRBJ1-1, with D perhaps matching TRBD1 (6 bases). V was cut by 3 bases and J by 3 bases, with 11 bases left in between. CDR3 length equals 13 residues. Germline CDR1 SQVTM, CDR2 ANQGSEA. CDR3 loop: CSVEGAIYTEAFF. The CDR3 coding sequence is TGCAGCGTTGAGGGGGCCATCTACACTGAAGCTTTCTTT.

The CDR3 DNA reads TGTGCCAGCAGTGAACACGGGGGATTCACAGATACGCAGTATTTT. As protein: CASSEHGGFTDTQYF. This chain connects TRBV6-1 to TRBJ2-3; D might be TRBD2 (6 bases). Trimming pared 2 bases from V and 2 bases from J, leaving 11 bases between. CDR1 and CDR2 from the germline V gene are MNHNS and SASEGT. This CDR3 has 15 residues.

Written as DNA, the CDR3 is TGCGCCAGCAGCCAAGAACAGGGGCGAGTCGGCTACACCTTC. Amino acid sequence: CASSQEQGRVGYTF. The rearrangement links TRBV4-1 to TRBJ1-2; 7 bases are a match to TRBD1. The germline gives CDR1 MGHRA, CDR2 YSYEKL. V dropped 0 bases and J dropped 8; count of bases not matched to a gene: 6. This CDR3 spans 14 amino acids.

The chain is built from TRBV15 and TRBJ2-1; D gene uncertain. The germline gives CDR1 LNHNV, CDR2 YYDKDF (reference sequence). The length of the CDR3 is 14 residues. V dropped 7 bases and J dropped 0 bases, with 10 bases sitting between them. This CDR3 reads CATTLGFSYNEQFF. The CDR3 nucleotides are TGTGCCACCACCCTAGGATTCTCCTACAATGAGCAGTTCTTC.

Turning to this clone: Germline is not matched at one junction end, which may reflect a read error. The gene calls are TRBV28 and TRBJ2-5; 11 bases are shared with TRBD2. This CDR3 comprises 14 residues. Germline CDR1 and CDR2: MDHEN and SYDVKM. CDR3 nucleotide sequence: TGTGCCAGCAGTTCCTGGGTAGCGGGAGGGCCAACGCACTTC. Encoded protein: CASSSWVAGGPTHF. Full variable domain (remainder filled in from reference TRBV28 and TRBJ2-5): DVKVTQSSRYLVKRTGEKVFLECVQDMDHENMFWYRQDPGLGLRLIYFSYDVKMKEKGDIPEGYSVSREKKERFSLILESASTNQTSMYLCASSSWVAGGPTHFGPGTRLLVL.

This clone was detected only a few times. This chain uses TRBV7-8 with TRBJ2-7; 12 bases are shared with TRBD2. CDR1 and CDR2 (germline): SGHVS, FQNEAQ. Trimming took 1 base from V and 5 from J; bases not matched to a gene: 6. This CDR3 comprises 16 residues. For the CDR3, the DNA is TGTGCCAGCAGCTTAGGCGAACTAGCGGGAGGCCACGAGCAGTACTTC. Its translation: CASSLGELAGGHEQYF.

V gene TRBV19 combines with J gene TRBJ2-7; TRBD1 aligns across 11 bases. This CDR3 comprises 13 residues. The trim removed 8 bases at V and 5 bases at J, leaving 5 bases unmatched. Germline assignment: CDR1 LNHDA and CDR2 SQIVND (reference sequence). The CDR3 nucleotides are TGTGCCAGTTCGGACAGGGGGCCCAACGAGCAGTACTTC. It encodes CASSDRGPNEQYF.

The chain carries TRBV9 and TRBJ2-1; tentatively, D is TRBD2 (6 bases). Trimming removed 4 bases at V and 2 bases at J, with 13 bases between. Looked up from germline, CDR1 is SGDLS and CDR2 is YYNGEE. CDR3 length: 15 residues. The CDR3 loop is CASSPTSGPYNEQFF. The CDR3 DNA reads as TGTGCCAGCAGCCCGACAAGCGGGCCCTACAATGAGCAGTTCTTC. Filled out from reference TRBV9 and TRBJ2-1, the complete variable domain reads DSGVTQTPKHLITATGQRVTLRCSPRSGDLSVYWYQQSLDQGLQFLIQYYNGEERAKGNILERFSAQQFPDLHSELNLSSLELGDSALYFCASSPTSGPYNEQFFGPGTRLTVL.

The rearrangement joins TRBV7-3 to TRBJ2-2; TRBD2 is a possible D gene (6 bases). V was pared by 1 base and J by 0 bases, with 9 bases between. CDR1 is SGHTA, CDR2 FQGTGA, per germline. This CDR3 contains 16 residues. The CDR3 loop reads CASSLMGGANTGELFF. As DNA, the CDR3 is TGTGCCAGCAGCTTAATGGGCGGGGCGAACACCGGGGAGCTGTTTTTT.

The chain employs TRBV27 and TRBJ1-5; 9 nucleotides line up with TRBD1. V was clipped by 5 bases and J by 2 bases; unmatched bases: 1. Per germline, CDR1 MNHEY and CDR2 SMNVEV (reference sequence). This CDR3 comprises 14 residues. The CDR3 nucleotides read TGTGCCAGCAGTCGACAGGGGGGCAATCAGCCCCAGCATTTT. The encoded protein is CASSRQGGNQPQHF.

The chain has TRBV2 and TRBJ1-3; 9 bases agree with TRBD1. V lost 8 bases, J lost 4 bases, and 12 bases stayed unmatched. CDR3 length equals 16 residues. Germline CDR1 and CDR2: SNHLY and FYNNEI. Here the CDR3 reads CASQRSGTGTGNTIYF. The CDR3 DNA follows: TGTGCCAGCCAACGTTCCGGGACAGGGACAGGAAACACCATATATTTT.

The genes are TRBV6-5 and TRBJ2-3, with TRBD2 identical over 10 bases. From germline, CDR1 is MNHEY and CDR2 SVGAGI. The CDR3 has 16 residues. V lost 4 bases, J lost 4 bases, and 8 bases stayed unmatched. CDR3 coding DNA: TGTGCCAGCAGTTTAGAAGCGGGAGGGCCTTCAGATACGCAGTATTTT. Translating it yields CASSLEAGGPSDTQYF.

This chain links TRBV1 with TRBJ2-1; TRBD2 is the table's D call and was not checked against the DNA. TRBV1 is an annotated pseudogene. The CDR3 runs to 16 residues. The CDR3 sequence: CTQTMGLAGHYNEQFF. The CDR3 nucleotides are TGCACTCAAACAATGGGACTAGCGGGCCACTACAATGAGCAGTTCTTC.

This clone was picked up a small number of times. CDR3 DNA: TGCAGTGCTAGCAGATATGGCTACACCTTC. Protein sequence: CSASRYGYTF. This sequence joins TRBV20-1 and TRBJ1-2; D unresolved. This CDR3 spans 10 amino acids. The germline V and J ends were trimmed by 3 bases and 5 bases, with 4 bases remaining between them. Germline assignment: CDR1 DFQATT and CDR2 SNEGSKA (reference sequence).

This chain uses TRBV6-5 with TRBJ1-1; 9 bases match TRBD1. Germline lookup yields CDR1 MNHEY and CDR2 SVGAGI. The CDR3 is 14 residues long. V dropped 5 bases and J dropped 3; count of bases not matched to a gene: 4. CDR3 in amino acids: CASSTGGEYTEAFF. The CDR3 DNA sequence: TGTGCCAGCAGTACAGGGGGCGAGTACACTGAAGCTTTCTTT.

The chain carries TRBV18 and TRBJ2-1; 8 positions match TRBD2. The CDR3 is 17 residues long. V lost 3 bases to trimming and J lost 9 bases; unmatched junction nucleotides: 16. Germline V CDR1 and CDR2: KGHSH, LQKENI. The CDR3 nucleotides read TGTGCCAGCTCACCCCCGGCTACGGGAGCGGGAGTTGGTGAGCAGTTCTTC. Its translation: CASSPPATGAGVGEQFF.

In its sample, this clone was seen once. This sequence joins TRBV5-1 and TRBJ2-3; 8 nucleotides match TRBD2. The length of the CDR3 is 16 residues. The germline V gene has CDR1 SGHRS and CDR2 YFSETQ. V gave up 0 bases and J gave up 4 bases; unmatched junction bases: 7. CDR3 DNA sequence: TGCGCCAGCAGCTTGGTCGGTAGCGGGAATGCAGATACGCAGTATTTT. The encoded protein is CASSLVGSGNADTQYF.

This clone was detected only once. The rearrangement uses TRBV15 and TRBJ2-7; no clear D. Germline V gives CDR1 LNHNV, CDR2 YYDKDF (reference sequence). This CDR3 has 12 amino acids. V lost 5 bases, J lost 5 bases, and 10 bases lay in between. As DNA, the CDR3 is TGTGCCACCAGCGGAGTCGAGAACGAGCAGTACTTC. The encoded protein is CATSGVENEQYF.

This clone was observed once. The rearrangement links TRBV5-1 to TRBJ1-1; D possibly corresponds to TRBD1 (5 bases). Looked up from germline, CDR1 is SGHRS and CDR2 is YFSETQ. The CDR3 consists of 15 residues. Trimming left V 3 bases short and J 0 bases short, with 12 bases between. CDR3 region: CASSSDSYMNTEAFF. The DNA of the CDR3 is TGCGCCAGCAGCTCAGACAGTTACATGAACACTGAAGCTTTCTTT.